The 2 T cell receptor beta chains below come from one sample, sequenced in a study of blood T cell repertoires in COVID-19. TCRdb keeps only in-frame clones here, not all; method: immunoSEQ multiplex PCR. The sample holds fewer than 350,000 clones, around 90% seen once. Sequences were obtained from peripheral blood. The receptors were sampled from a man between 25 and 39 years old with COVID-19, enrolled during active disease.

The chain is built from TRBV19 and TRBJ1-5, with TRBD1 as a possible D gene (5 bases). Trimming took off 9 bases at V and 9 bases at J, with 21 bases between the two ends. The CDR3 length is 14 residues. Germline assignment: CDR1 LNHDA and CDR2 SQIVND (reference sequence). The DNA of the CDR3 is TGTGCCAGCCATTTCAACAGGCCTAATGCGCCCCAGCATTTT. Amino acids: CASHFNRPNAPQHF. The whole variable domain, remainder taken from reference TRBV19 and TRBJ1-5, is DGGITQSPKYLFRKEGQNVTLSCEQNLNHDAMYWYRQDPGQGLRLIYYSQIVNDFQKGDIAEGYSVSREKKESFPLTVTSAQKNPTAFYLCASHFNRPNAPQHFGDGTRLSIL.

The gene calls are TRBV15 and TRBJ1-2; D uncertain. Deletions cut 6 bases from V and 1 base from J, with 9 bases between. This CDR3 is built from 13 residues. CDR1 is LNHNV and CDR2 is YYDKDF in the germline V gene (reference sequence). CDR3 amino acids: CATSSARNYGYTF. The CDR3 DNA follows: TGTGCCACCAGTAGTGCCCGTAACTATGGCTACACCTTC.